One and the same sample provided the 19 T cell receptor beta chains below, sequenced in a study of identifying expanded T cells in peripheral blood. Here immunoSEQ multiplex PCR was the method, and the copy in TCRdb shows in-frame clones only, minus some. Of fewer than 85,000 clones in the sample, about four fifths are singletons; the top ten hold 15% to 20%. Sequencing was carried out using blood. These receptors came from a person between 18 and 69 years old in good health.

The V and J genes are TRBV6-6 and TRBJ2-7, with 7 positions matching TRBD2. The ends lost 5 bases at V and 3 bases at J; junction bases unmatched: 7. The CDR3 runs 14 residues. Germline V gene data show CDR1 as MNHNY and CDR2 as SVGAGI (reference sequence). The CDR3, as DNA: TGTGCCAGCAGTACATTCGGGGAGGGCTACGAGCAGTACTTC. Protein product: CASSTFGEGYEQYF.

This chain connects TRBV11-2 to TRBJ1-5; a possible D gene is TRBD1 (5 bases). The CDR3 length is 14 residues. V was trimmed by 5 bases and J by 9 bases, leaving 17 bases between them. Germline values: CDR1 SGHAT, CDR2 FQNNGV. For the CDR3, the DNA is TGTGCCAGCAGCCCTTCGCAGGGTTTTGGGCCCCAGCATTTT. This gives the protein CASSPSQGFGPQHF.

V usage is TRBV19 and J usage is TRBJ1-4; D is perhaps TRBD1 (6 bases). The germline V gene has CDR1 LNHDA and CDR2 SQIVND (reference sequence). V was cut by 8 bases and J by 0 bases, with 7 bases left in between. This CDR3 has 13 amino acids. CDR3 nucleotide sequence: TGTGCCAGTGGACAGACAACTAATGAAAAACTGTTTTTT. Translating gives CASGQTTNEKLFF.

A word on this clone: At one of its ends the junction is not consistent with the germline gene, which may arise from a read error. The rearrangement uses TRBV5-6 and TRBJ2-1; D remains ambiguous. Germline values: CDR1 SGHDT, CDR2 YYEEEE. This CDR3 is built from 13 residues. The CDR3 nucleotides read TGTGCCAGCAGCTCATCCCCCGGGCAGCCCCTGGTCTTC. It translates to CASSSSPGQPLVF.

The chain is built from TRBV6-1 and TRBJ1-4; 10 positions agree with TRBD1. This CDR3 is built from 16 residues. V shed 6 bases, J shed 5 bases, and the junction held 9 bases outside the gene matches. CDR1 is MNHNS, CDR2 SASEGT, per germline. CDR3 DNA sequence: TGTGCCAGCAGCGAAAATCCGGGACAGGGGAATGAAAAACTGTTTTTT. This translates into CASSENPGQGNEKLFF.

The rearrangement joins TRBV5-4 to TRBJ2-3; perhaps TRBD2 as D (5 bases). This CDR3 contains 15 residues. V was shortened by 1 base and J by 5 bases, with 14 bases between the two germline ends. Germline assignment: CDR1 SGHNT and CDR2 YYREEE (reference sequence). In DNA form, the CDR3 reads TGTGCCAGCAGCTTGTCGCAGCGGATGGGAGATACGCAGTATTTT. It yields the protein CASSLSQRMGDTQYF.

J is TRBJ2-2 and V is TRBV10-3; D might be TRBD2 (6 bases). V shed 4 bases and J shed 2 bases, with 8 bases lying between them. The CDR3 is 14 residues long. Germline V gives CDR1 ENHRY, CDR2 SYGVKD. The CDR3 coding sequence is TGTGCCATCAGTGGCGGGGTAAACACCGGGGAGCTGTTTTTT. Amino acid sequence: CAISGGVNTGELFF.

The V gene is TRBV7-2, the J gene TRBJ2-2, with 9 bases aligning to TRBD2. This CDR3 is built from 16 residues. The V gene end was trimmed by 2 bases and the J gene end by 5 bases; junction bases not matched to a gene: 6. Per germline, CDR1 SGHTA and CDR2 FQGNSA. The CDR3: CASSLKLAGSTGELFF. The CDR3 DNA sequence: TGTGCCAGCAGCTTAAAGCTAGCGGGAAGTACCGGGGAGCTGTTTTTT.

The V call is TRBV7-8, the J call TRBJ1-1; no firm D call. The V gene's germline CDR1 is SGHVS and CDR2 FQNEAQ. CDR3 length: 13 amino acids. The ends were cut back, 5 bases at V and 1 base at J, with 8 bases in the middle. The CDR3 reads CASSRTSNTEAFF. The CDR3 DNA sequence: TGTGCCAGCAGCAGAACATCGAACACTGAAGCTTTCTTT.

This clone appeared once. CDR3 protein: CASSFQQAYNSPLHF. Here the CDR3 DNA reads TGTGCCAGCAGCTTTCAACAAGCCTATAATTCACCCCTCCACTTT. V gene TRBV5-4 combines with J gene TRBJ1-6; D is uncertain. This CDR3 spans 15 amino acids. Trimming shortened V by 2 bases and J by 2 bases, and 8 bases separated the two germline ends. Germline CDR1 SGHNT, CDR2 YYREEE (reference sequence).

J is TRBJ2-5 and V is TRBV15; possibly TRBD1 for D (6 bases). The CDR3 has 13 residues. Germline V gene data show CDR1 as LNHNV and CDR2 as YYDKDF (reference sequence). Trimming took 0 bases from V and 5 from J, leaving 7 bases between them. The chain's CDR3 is CATSRDRGETQYF. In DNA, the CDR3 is TGTGCCACCAGCAGAGACAGGGGTGAGACCCAGTACTTC. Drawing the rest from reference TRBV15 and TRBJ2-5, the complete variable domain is DAMVIQNPRYQVTQFGKPVTLSCSQTLNHNVMYWYQQKSSQAPKLLFHYYDKDFNNEADTPDNFQSRRPNTSFCFLDIRSPGLGDTAMYLCATSRDRGETQYFGPGTRLLVL.

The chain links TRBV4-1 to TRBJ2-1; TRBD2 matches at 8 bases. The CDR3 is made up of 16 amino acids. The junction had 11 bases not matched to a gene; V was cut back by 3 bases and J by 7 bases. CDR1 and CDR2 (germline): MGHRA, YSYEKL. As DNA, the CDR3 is TGCGCCAGCAGCCATCAGCGGGAGTTAATTACGAATGAGCAGTTCTTC. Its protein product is CASSHQRELITNEQFF.

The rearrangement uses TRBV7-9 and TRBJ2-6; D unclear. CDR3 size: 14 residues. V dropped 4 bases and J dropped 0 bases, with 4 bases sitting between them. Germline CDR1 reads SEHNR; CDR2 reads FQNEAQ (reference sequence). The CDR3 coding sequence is TGTGCCAGCAGCTCGAACTCTGGGGCCAACGTCCTGACTTTC. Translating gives CASSSNSGANVLTF.

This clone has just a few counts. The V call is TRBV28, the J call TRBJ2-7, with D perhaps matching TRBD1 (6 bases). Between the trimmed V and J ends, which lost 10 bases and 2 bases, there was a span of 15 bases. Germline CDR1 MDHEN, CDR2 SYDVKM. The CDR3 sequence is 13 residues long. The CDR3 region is CAIQAGVTYEQYF. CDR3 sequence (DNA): TGTGCCATCCAAGCAGGGGTCACCTACGAGCAGTACTTC.

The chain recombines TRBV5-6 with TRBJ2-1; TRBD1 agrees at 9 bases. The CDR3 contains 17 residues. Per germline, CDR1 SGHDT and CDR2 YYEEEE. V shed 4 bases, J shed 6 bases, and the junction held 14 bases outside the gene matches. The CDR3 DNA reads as TGTGCCAGCAGCCATTTAAATACAGGGGGCGCAGGCAATGAGCAGTTCTTC. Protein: CASSHLNTGGAGNEQFF.

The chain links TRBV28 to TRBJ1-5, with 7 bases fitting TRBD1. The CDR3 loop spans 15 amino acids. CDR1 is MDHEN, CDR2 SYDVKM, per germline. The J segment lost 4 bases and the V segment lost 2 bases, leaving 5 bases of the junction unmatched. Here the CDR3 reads CASSLPGTVNQPQHF. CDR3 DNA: TGTGCCAGCAGTTTACCCGGGACAGTTAATCAGCCCCAGCATTTT.

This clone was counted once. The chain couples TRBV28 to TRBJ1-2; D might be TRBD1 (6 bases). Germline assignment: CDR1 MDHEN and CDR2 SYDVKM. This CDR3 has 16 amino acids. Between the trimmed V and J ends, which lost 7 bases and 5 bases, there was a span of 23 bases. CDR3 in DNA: TGTGCCAGCAAGACCACCTTGGGAGGGGGGCTATATGGCTACACCTTC. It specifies CASKTTLGGGLYGYTF.

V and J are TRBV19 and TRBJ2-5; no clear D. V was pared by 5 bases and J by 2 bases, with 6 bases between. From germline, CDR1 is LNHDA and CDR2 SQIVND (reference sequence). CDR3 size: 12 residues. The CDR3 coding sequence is TGTGCCAGTAGTCTGGGTCAAGAGACCCAGTACTTC. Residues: CASSLGQETQYF. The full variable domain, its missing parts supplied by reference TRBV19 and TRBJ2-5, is DGGITQSPKYLFRKEGQNVTLSCEQNLNHDAMYWYRQDPGQGLRLIYYSQIVNDFQKGDIAEGYSVSREKKESFPLTVTSAQKNPTAFYLCASSLGQETQYFGPGTRLLVL.

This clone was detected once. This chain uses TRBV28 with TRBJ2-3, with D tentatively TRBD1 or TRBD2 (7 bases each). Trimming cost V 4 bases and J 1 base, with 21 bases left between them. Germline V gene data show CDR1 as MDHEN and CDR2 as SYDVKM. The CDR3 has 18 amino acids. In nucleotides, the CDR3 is TGTGCCAGCAGTTCCCCGGGGGGTCGGGACAGTGGCACAGATACGCAGTATTTT. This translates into CASSSPGGRDSGTDTQYF.